This is a list of T cell receptor beta chains from one sample in a study of cytotoxic CD8 clonotypes in ibrutinib-treated CLL. Sequencing was performed with immunoSEQ multiplex PCR; in TCRdb, only in-frame clones are kept and a portion is missing. In the table there are about 140,000 clones, about 91% of which are singletons. The sample here was PBMCs, taken after 12 months of ibrutinib treatment. These receptors all stem from a human donor with chronic lymphocytic leukemia. Each CDR3 is given with its conserved first and last residue. D genes are given only for firm matches. Rows may omit the clone size; those that give it use once, few, many or a size class.

cdr3_aa | cdr3_nt | clone_size | v_call | d_call | j_call
CASLAFEGGNTIYF | TGTGCCAGCCTGGCGTTTGAGGGTGGAAACACCATATATTTT | - | TRBV28 | - | TRBJ1-3
CASSEQPPATNEKLFF | TGTGCCAGCAGCGAACAACCCCCGGCGACTAATGAAAAACTGTTTTTT | - | TRBV7-2 | - | TRBJ1-4
CASSLAPTYEQYF | TGTGCCAGCAGCTTAGCCCCGACGTACGAGCAGTACTTC | - | TRBV7-2 | - | TRBJ2-7
CASRREGQSNQPQHF | TGTGCCAGTAGGCGGGAGGGACAGTCCAATCAGCCCCAGCATTTT | - | TRBV19 | TRBD1 | TRBJ1-5
CASSPSAGGETQYF | TGTGCCAGCTCACCATCGGCGGGAGGAGAGACCCAGTACTTC | - | TRBV18 | TRBD2 | TRBJ2-5
CASSPWTGVSYEQYF | TGTGCCAGTAGTCCATGGACAGGGGTCTCCTACGAGCAGTACTTC | - | TRBV19 | TRBD1 | TRBJ2-7
CASSVHRGETQYF | TGTGCCAGCAGTGTCCACAGGGGAGAGACCCAGTACTTC | - | TRBV27 | TRBD1 | TRBJ2-5
CASRGSHYEQYF | TGTGCCAGCAGGGGCAGCCACTACGAGCAGTACTTC | once | TRBV28 | - | TRBJ2-7
CASSVAEFSYEQYF | TGTGCCAGCAGCGTAGCCGAGTTCTCCTACGAGCAGTACTTC | - | TRBV9 | - | TRBJ2-7
CASSSGQGAHQNYGYTF | TGTGCCAGCAGTTCCGGACAGGGGGCTCATCAGAACTATGGCTACACCTTC | - | TRBV28 | TRBD1 | TRBJ1-2
CASRGHGGADTQYF | TGTGCCAGCAGGGGACACGGGGGGGCAGATACGCAGTATTTT | - | TRBV6-5 | TRBD2 | TRBJ2-3
CASRLPTSSYNEQFF | TGCGCCAGCCGACTACCAACGAGCTCCTACAATGAGCAGTTCTTC | - | TRBV5-1 | - | TRBJ2-1